These 28 T cell receptor beta chains were sequenced from one sample in a study of T cell responses to AZD1222 COVID-19 vaccine. TCRdb keeps only in-frame clones here, not all; method: immunoSEQ multiplex PCR. The data hold some 130,000 clones, with 90% observed a single time. Sequencing used peripheral blood, obtained on day 0 of AZD1222 vaccination. All receptors come from an adult in good health.

The chain joins TRBV18 to TRBJ1-1; D is uncertain. The CDR3 is 13 amino acids. Per the germline V gene, CDR1 is KGHSH and CDR2 is LQKENI. V was cut by 6 bases and J by 5 bases, with 13 bases left in between. The CDR3 loop is CASSPSKETEAFF. In DNA, the CDR3 is TGTGCCAGCTCCCCCTCGAAGGAAACTGAAGCTTTCTTT.

The V and J genes are TRBV20-1 and TRBJ2-1, with D perhaps TRBD2 (5 bases). The V gene's germline CDR1 is DFQATT and CDR2 SNEGSKA (reference sequence). The length of the CDR3 is 13 residues. V was pared by 6 bases and J by 9 bases, with 18 bases between. The chain's CDR3 is CSASSAAVAEQFF. As DNA, the CDR3 is TGCAGTGCCAGTTCAGCGGCGGTGGCTGAGCAGTTCTTC.

This clone was counted once. The chain joins TRBV6-5 to TRBJ2-1; D is unclear. V was clipped by 2 bases and J by 3 bases, with 5 bases between them. The CDR3 loop spans 13 amino acids. The germline V gene has CDR1 MNHEY and CDR2 SVGAGI. The CDR3 sequence: CASSYVGYNEQFF. The CDR3 DNA reads TGTGCCAGCAGTTACGTTGGCTACAATGAGCAGTTCTTC.

This chain joins TRBV18 and TRBJ1-1; unclear D gene. The CDR3 runs 13 residues. Germline lookup yields CDR1 KGHSH and CDR2 LQKENI. V was trimmed by 2 bases and J by 1 base, leaving 5 bases between them. The CDR3 loop reads CASSPKGNTEAFF. In nucleotides, the CDR3 is TGTGCCAGCTCACCAAAGGGGAACACTGAAGCTTTCTTT.

This clone showed up just once. J is TRBJ2-1 and V is TRBV4-1; D might be TRBD2 (7 bases). The CDR3 is 18 amino acids. Germline lookup yields CDR1 MGHRA and CDR2 YSYEKL. The V gene lost 0 bases and the J gene lost 8 bases, with 23 bases spanning the gap. CDR3 sequence (DNA): TGCGCCAGCAGCCAAGATATTCGCGGGGGCCCTAGTAGGGATGAGCAGTTCTTC. Amino acid sequence: CASSQDIRGGPSRDEQFF.

The rearrangement links TRBV6-5 to TRBJ2-1, with 9 bases matching TRBD1. Trimming cost V 7 bases and J 4 bases; bases outside gene matches: 8. The germline gives CDR1 MNHEY, CDR2 SVGAGI. CDR3 length equals 15 residues. DNA for the CDR3: TGTGCCAGCACTAGAGAGACAGGGGGGTACAATGAGCAGTTCTTC. It is translated as CASTRETGGYNEQFF.

Only one count was recorded for this clone. The rearrangement joins TRBV6-5 to TRBJ1-5; D is ambiguous. This CDR3 contains 13 residues. Germline V CDR1 and CDR2: MNHEY, SVGAGI. The V and J ends lost 0 bases and 4 bases respectively, with 4 bases between them. The CDR3 DNA reads as TGTGCCAGCAGTTACTCAGAGAATCAGCCCCAGCATTTT. This sequence encodes CASSYSENQPQHF.

V usage is TRBV13 and J usage is TRBJ1-6; tentative D call: TRBD1 (5 bases). Germline CDR1 is PRHDT and CDR2 is FYEKMQ (reference sequence). The CDR3 has 15 residues. The ends were cut back, 5 bases at V and 6 bases at J, with 14 bases in the middle. The CDR3 protein is CASSLFLRGNSPLHF. In nucleotides, the CDR3 is TGTGCCAGCAGCCTCTTCCTGAGGGGTAATTCACCCCTCCACTTT.

The chain combines TRBV9 with TRBJ2-3; the match to TRBD2 covers 7 bases. J gave up 5 bases and V 3 bases, and 3 bases lay outside the gene matches. Germline V gene lookup returns CDR1 SGDLS and CDR2 YYNGEE. The CDR3 is 13 amino acids. DNA of the CDR3: TGTGCCAGCAGCGCTAGCGGAAAAGATACGCAGTATTTT. Its protein product is CASSASGKDTQYF.

V usage is TRBV11-2 and J usage is TRBJ1-1; D is unclear. The CDR3 is 15 amino acids. V shed 5 bases and J shed 1 base, with 14 bases lying between them. Germline CDR1 and CDR2: SGHAT and FQNNGV. CDR3 DNA: TGTGCCAGCAGCCCCCGCGATTCGGGGAACACTGAAGCTTTCTTT. This gives the protein CASSPRDSGNTEAFF.

Concerning this clone itself: The sample carries other DNA sequences with the same CDR3. CDR3 DNA sequence: TGTGCCACCAGCGACAGTTACTCTGGAAACACCATATATTTT. This translates into CATSDSYSGNTIYF. The V gene is TRBV24-1, the J gene TRBJ1-3, with D possibly being TRBD1 (5 bases). The germline V gene encodes CDR1 KGHDR and CDR2 SFDVKD. V lost 7 bases and J lost 0, with 9 bases in between. The CDR3 contains 14 residues.

V is TRBV2 and J is TRBJ2-1; TRBD2 agrees at 7 bases. Germline V gives CDR1 SNHLY, CDR2 FYNNEI. CDR3 size: 14 residues. Trimming at V came to 3 bases and at J to 8 bases, leaving 7 bases not matched to a gene. The CDR3 spells CASSDGEGKDEQFF. CDR3 DNA: TGTGCCAGCAGTGATGGGGAGGGGAAGGATGAGCAGTTCTTC.

The V and J genes are TRBV28 and TRBJ2-5; D call uncertain. Germline V CDR1 and CDR2: MDHEN, SYDVKM. V lost 2 bases to trimming and J lost 9 bases, with 13 bases between them. The CDR3 covers 13 residues. This CDR3 is CASSLATRVPQYF. CDR3 nucleotide sequence: TGTGCCAGCAGTTTAGCGACCCGGGTTCCCCAGTACTTC.

The V gene is TRBV29-1, the J gene TRBJ2-1, with 7 positions matching TRBD1. CDR3 length: 13 amino acids. The germline V gene has CDR1 SQVTM and CDR2 ANQGSEA. J was trimmed by 6 bases and V by 3 bases; bases with no gene match: 5. The CDR3 reads CSVDFAGGNEQFF. The DNA for the CDR3 is TGCAGCGTTGATTTTGCAGGGGGCAATGAGCAGTTCTTC.

The gene calls are TRBV30 and TRBJ1-3; no reliable D call. This CDR3 has 13 residues. Looked up from germline, CDR1 is GTSNPN and CDR2 is SVGIG (reference sequence). Trimming removed 4 bases at V and 0 bases at J, with 7 bases between. As DNA, the CDR3 is TGTGCCTGGAATACGGACTCTGGAAACACCATATATTTT. This gives the protein CAWNTDSGNTIYF.

V and J are TRBV6-5 and TRBJ1-2, with D perhaps matching TRBD1 (5 bases). The germline V gene has CDR1 MNHEY and CDR2 SVGAGI. This CDR3 is built from 15 residues. The V gene lost 8 bases and the J gene lost 6 bases, with 22 bases spanning the gap. This CDR3 reads CASRLRGDPRNGYTF. The CDR3 DNA reads TGTGCCAGCCGTCTCCGAGGGGACCCTCGGAATGGCTACACCTTC.

V is TRBV6-2 or TRBV6-3 and J is TRBJ2-3, with TRBD1 matching 7 bases. The CDR3 runs 14 residues. Germline CDR1 and CDR2: MNHEY and SVGEGT. With V trimmed by 6 bases and J by 5 bases, 8 bases remained unmatched. The CDR3, as DNA: TGTGCCAGCAGCCGACAGGGAGTGGGAGATACGCAGTATTTT. Protein sequence: CASSRQGVGDTQYF.

This clone was observed a few times. The CDR3 spells CASSVEAGGPTDTQYF. As DNA, the CDR3 is TGTGCCAGCAGTGTCGAAGCGGGGGGGCCCACAGATACGCAGTATTTT. V is TRBV6-4 and J is TRBJ2-3, with 10 bases aligning to TRBD2. Trimming took 4 bases from V and 2 from J; bases not matched to a gene: 6. Germline CDR1 and CDR2: MRHNA and SNTAGT. The CDR3 consists of 16 residues.

This chain uses TRBV7-3 with TRBJ1-1; 9 bases are shared with TRBD1. The CDR3 length is 15 residues. The germline V gene encodes CDR1 SGHTA and CDR2 FQGTGA. The V gene end was trimmed by 4 bases and the J gene end by 1 base; junction bases not matched to a gene: 4. The CDR3 loop is CASSSPGQGNTEAFF. The CDR3, as DNA: TGTGCCAGCAGCTCACCGGGACAGGGGAACACTGAAGCTTTCTTT. Variable domain in full (rest from reference TRBV7-3 and TRBJ1-1): GAGVSQTPSNKVTEKGKYVELRCDPISGHTALYWYRQSLGQGPEFLIYFQGTGAADDSGLPNDRFFAVRPEGSVSTLKIQRTERGDSAVYLCASSSPGQGNTEAFFGQGTRLTVV.

The genes are TRBV6-2 or TRBV6-3 and TRBJ2-7; tentatively, D is TRBD1 (5 bases). V lost 2 bases, J lost 2 bases, and 19 bases lay in between. The CDR3 runs 17 residues. CDR1 and CDR2 (germline): MNHEY, SVGEGT. CDR3 amino acids: CASSYERQMGYAYEQYF. The CDR3, as DNA: TGTGCCAGCAGTTACGAACGACAGATGGGGTATGCCTACGAGCAGTACTTC.

The chain recombines TRBV4-3 with TRBJ2-6, with a possible D match to TRBD1 (5 bases). V was cut by 0 bases and J by 2 bases, with 8 bases left in between. Germline-derived CDR1 and CDR2 are LGHNA and YSLEER. The CDR3 totals 16 residues. CDR3 DNA: TGCGCCAGCAGCCAAGATGGGGCTACTGGGGCCAACGTCCTGACTTTC. This gives the protein CASSQDGATGANVLTF.

This clone was detected only once. The chain carries TRBV7-2 and TRBJ2-5, with D tentatively TRBD1 (5 bases). V lost 5 bases and J lost 2, with 12 bases in between. CDR1 and CDR2 from the germline V gene are SGHTA and FQGNSA. The CDR3 spans 14 residues. The CDR3 nucleotides read TGTGCCAGCAGCCCTAGTAGGGGACAAGAGACCCAGTACTTC. Amino acid sequence: CASSPSRGQETQYF. Full variable domain (missing parts from reference TRBV7-2 and TRBJ2-5): GAGVSQSPSNKVTEKGKDVELRCDPISGHTALYWYRQSLGQGLEFLIYFQGNSAPDKSGLPSDRFSAERTGGSVSTLTIQRTQQEDSAVYLCASSPSRGQETQYFGPGTRLLVL.

This rearrangement joins TRBV29-1 to TRBJ1-2, with TRBD1 matching 8 bases. Trimming took 7 bases from V and 4 from J; bases not matched to a gene: 8. Germline CDR1 is SQVTM and CDR2 is ANQGSEA. The length of the CDR3 is 13 residues. CDR3 sequence (DNA): TGCAGCGCCGCACCGGGACAGGTCTATGGCTACACCTTC. This encodes CSAAPGQVYGYTF. Combining the CDR3 with reference TRBV29-1 and TRBJ1-2 gives the whole variable domain SAVISQKPSRDICQRGTSLTIQCQVDSQVTMMFWYRQQPGQSLTLIATANQGSEATYESGFVIDKFPISRPNLTFSTLTVSNMSPEDSSIYLCSAAPGQVYGYTFGSGTRLTVV.

V and J are TRBV10-2 and TRBJ1-3; unclear D gene. Germline CDR1 and CDR2: WSHSY and SAAADI. V lost 6 bases and J 4 bases, leaving 4 bases between the germline ends. The CDR3 totals 11 residues. CDR3 region: CASSEGNTIYF. The CDR3 DNA is TGCGCCAGCAGCGAGGGAAACACCATATATTTT.

This sequence joins TRBV5-5 and TRBJ1-1; tentative D call: TRBD1 (5 bases). V was trimmed by 0 bases and J by 4 bases, leaving 7 bases between them. CDR1 and CDR2 (germline): SGHKS, YYEKEE (reference sequence). CDR3 size: 13 residues. Here the CDR3 DNA reads TGTGCCAGCAGCTTGGGGGACGGCACTGAAGCTTTCTTT. This codes for CASSLGDGTEAFF.

The V and J genes are TRBV28 and TRBJ1-6; D is uncertain. Per germline, CDR1 MDHEN and CDR2 SYDVKM. CDR3 length: 15 residues. V was pared by 3 bases and J by 0 bases, with 6 bases between. Here the CDR3 reads CASSLASSYNSPLHF. For the CDR3, the DNA is TGTGCCAGCAGTTTGGCGAGCTCCTATAATTCACCCCTCCACTTT.

A word on this clone: The same CDR3 also results from other DNA sequences found in this sample. The rearrangement uses TRBV9 and TRBJ2-2; D is possibly TRBD2 (5 bases). The CDR3 runs to 14 residues. Trimming removed 1 base from V and 3 bases from J, with 7 bases in between. Germline V gives CDR1 SGDLS, CDR2 YYNGEE. The CDR3 nucleotides read TGTGCCAGCAGCGTAAGCGGCGACACCGGGGAGCTGTTTTTT. Translated: CASSVSGDTGELFF.

The rearrangement uses TRBV5-1 and TRBJ1-6; TRBD1 is a possible D gene (5 bases). Germline V lookup: CDR1 SGHRS, CDR2 YFSETQ. V shed 1 base and J shed 15 bases, with 23 bases lying between them. The CDR3 runs to 16 residues. This CDR3 reads CASSLLDRHDSKVLHF. The CDR3 DNA reads as TGCGCCAGCAGCTTGTTAGATAGACACGACAGCAAGGTCCTCCACTTT.